One sample yielded the 7 T cell receptor beta chains listed below, sequenced in a study of cytomegalovirus exposure and HLA in healthy donors. 13 Jbeta primers and 60 Vbeta primers were used for the PCR. Assay: immunoSEQ multiplex PCR; the TCRdb copy retains only in-frame clones and omits some. The sample contains approximately 160,000 clones, 77% of which appear only once. The sequenced sample consisted of PBMCs. These receptors originate from a woman aged 30 to 39 in good health and CMV-seropositive.

The gene calls are TRBV7-9 and TRBJ1-1; D remains unclear. Germline values: CDR1 SEHNR, CDR2 FQNEAQ (reference sequence). Between the trimmed V and J ends, which lost 0 bases and 0 bases, there was a span of 2 bases. The CDR3 runs 13 residues. The CDR3 region has the DNA TGTGCCAGCAGCTTAGCTATGAACACTGAAGCTTTCTTT. It encodes CASSLAMNTEAFF.

This chain uses TRBV7-3 with TRBJ2-1; weak D call: TRBD2 (6 bases). Trimming took 4 bases from V and 3 from J, leaving 13 bases between them. Germline CDR1 SGHTA, CDR2 FQGTGA. The CDR3 extends over 15 amino acids. The CDR3 bases are TGTGCCAGCAGCTGGATCAGTAGCGGCTACAATGAGCAGTTCTTC. Amino acids: CASSWISSGYNEQFF.

The V and J genes are TRBV6-5 and TRBJ2-1; 9 positions match TRBD2. Trimming cost V 8 bases and J 4 bases; bases outside gene matches: 9. The CDR3 runs to 15 residues. Germline lookup yields CDR1 MNHEY and CDR2 SVGAGI. The CDR3 loop reads CASLPTSGIYNEQFF. The CDR3 DNA is TGTGCCAGCCTACCGACTAGCGGAATATACAATGAGCAGTTCTTC.

The V and J genes are TRBV19 and TRBJ1-4, with TRBD1 matching 11 bases. V lost 6 bases to trimming and J lost 9 bases; unmatched junction nucleotides: 15. The V gene's germline CDR1 is LNHDA and CDR2 SQIVND (reference sequence). The CDR3 is made up of 17 amino acids. CDR3 in amino acids: CASSIPTPGQGDQKLFF. The DNA of the CDR3 is TGTGCCAGTAGCATTCCTACTCCGGGACAGGGGGATCAAAAACTGTTTTTT.

J is TRBJ2-3 and V is TRBV18, with 9 bases aligning to TRBD1. The CDR3 is 18 residues long. From germline, CDR1 is KGHSH and CDR2 LQKENI. V gave up 3 bases and J gave up 3 bases; unmatched junction bases: 13. For the CDR3, the DNA is TGTGCCAGCTCACCCGGGACAGGGCTTCCCCGAGGAACAGATACGCAGTATTTT. Its translation is CASSPGTGLPRGTDTQYF.

This clone was detected a few times. The chain has TRBV7-2 and TRBJ1-1, with a possible D match to TRBD1 (5 bases). The CDR3 runs to 14 residues. The germline V gene encodes CDR1 SGHTA and CDR2 FQGNSA. V was pared by 2 bases and J by 3 bases, with 10 bases between. The CDR3 loop reads CASSLTGGDTEAFF. CDR3 nucleotides: TGTGCCAGCAGCTTAACGGGAGGGGACACTGAAGCTTTCTTT.

The gene calls are TRBV5-1 and TRBJ2-7, with D possibly being TRBD2 (6 bases). Germline loops: CDR1 SGHRS, CDR2 YFSETQ. The CDR3 covers 13 residues. With 7 bases removed from V and 6 bases from J, the gap between germline ends came to 17 bases. The DNA of the CDR3 is TGCGCCAGCCACCTAGTAAAGGGAGGCGAGCAGTACTTC. This encodes CASHLVKGGEQYF.